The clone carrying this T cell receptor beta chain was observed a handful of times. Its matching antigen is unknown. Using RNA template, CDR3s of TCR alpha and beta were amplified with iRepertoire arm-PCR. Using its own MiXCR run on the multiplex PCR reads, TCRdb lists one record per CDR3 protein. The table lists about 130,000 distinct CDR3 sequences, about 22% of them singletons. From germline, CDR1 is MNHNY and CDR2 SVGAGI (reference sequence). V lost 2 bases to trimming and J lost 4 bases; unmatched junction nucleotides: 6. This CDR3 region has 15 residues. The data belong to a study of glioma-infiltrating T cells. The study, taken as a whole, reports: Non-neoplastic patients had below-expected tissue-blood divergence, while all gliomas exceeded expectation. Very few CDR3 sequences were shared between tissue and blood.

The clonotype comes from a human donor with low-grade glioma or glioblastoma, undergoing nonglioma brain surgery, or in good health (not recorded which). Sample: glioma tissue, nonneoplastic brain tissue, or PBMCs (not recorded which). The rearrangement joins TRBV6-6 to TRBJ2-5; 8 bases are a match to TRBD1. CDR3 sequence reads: CASSYRTGIGETQYF. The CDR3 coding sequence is TGTGCCAGCAGTTACCGGACAGGGATAGGAGAGACCCAGTACTTC.